This TCR beta chain was sequenced in a study of T-cell reconstitution after alpha-beta-depleted transplantation in children (dated by TCRdb to about 2016). The study in broad terms: The study quantitatively tracked T-cell immune reconstitution after TCRalphabeta/CD19-depleted allogeneic hematopoietic cell transplantation in children using TCR repertoire profiling. Findings and caveats that apply to the study as a whole: About two months after transplant, the apparently early recovery of alphabetaT-cell counts reportedly depended on just several hundred clones that had expanded rapidly and came from non-depleted graft cells. The frequencies of hyperexpanded clones fell over the following months, and after one year, T-cell counts and TCRbeta diversity were mostly attributed to newly produced T cells. The high TCRbeta diversity at day 60 in some patients was ascribed to recipient T cells and intrathymic progenitors that had survived conditioning.

The treatment or condition label for this specimen denotes: allogeneic hematopoietic cell transplantation with graft depleted of TCRalphabeta T cells and CD19 B cells. The transplant recipients were children given TCRalphabeta/CD19-depleted allogeneic hematopoietic cell grafts. Libraries came from PCR. This sample was sequenced with an Illumina HiSeq 2500. Molecular barcoding was employed in the preparation of TCR libraries, with unique molecular identifiers being used to normalize TCRbeta repertoire quantification. TCRdb trimmed the raw reads at Q25, called clones with MiXCR and kept productive beta chains. Rows are combined by CDR3 protein, so each entry shows the most common genes and DNA. The sample has hundreds of thousands of distinct CDR3 sequences on record, about 25% of them singletons. The top ten hold roughly 2.7% of the sample. V is shortened by 6 bases, J by 6 bases, and the region joining them spans 9 bases. The germline V gene (reference sequence) sets CDR1 to DFQATT and CDR2 to SNEGSKA. From cysteine to phenylalanine, the CDR3 is 10 amino acids long. Only CDR3 DNA is held: 30 bases, read in frame from base 1.

This clonotype has at least ten counts. This clone's antigen is unknown. There are no base qualities to consult, and no much larger clone falls within one base. This specimen consisted of PBMCs, obtained before TCRalphabeta/CD19-depleted stem cell transplant. The chain is made from TRBV20-1 and TRBJ2-7; too little of a D gene remains to name it. This TCR was sampled from a girl aged 2 to 9 with Fanconi anemia, due to receive a stem cell transplant. The CDR3 reads as follows: CSARKSEQYF. The DNA reads as follows: TGCAGTGCCCGGAAGAGCGAGCAGTACTTC.